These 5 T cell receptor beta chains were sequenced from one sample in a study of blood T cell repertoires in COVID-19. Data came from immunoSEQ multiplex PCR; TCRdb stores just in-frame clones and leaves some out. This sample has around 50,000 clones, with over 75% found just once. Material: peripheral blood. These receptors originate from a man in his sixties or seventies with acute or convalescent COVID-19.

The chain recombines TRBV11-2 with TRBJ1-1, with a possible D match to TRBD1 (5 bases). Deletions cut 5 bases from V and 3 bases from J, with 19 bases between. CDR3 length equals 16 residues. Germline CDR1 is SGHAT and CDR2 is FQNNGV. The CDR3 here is CASSPLGEGAHTEAFF. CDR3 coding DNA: TGTGCCAGCAGCCCCCTAGGGGAGGGAGCGCACACTGAAGCTTTCTTT.

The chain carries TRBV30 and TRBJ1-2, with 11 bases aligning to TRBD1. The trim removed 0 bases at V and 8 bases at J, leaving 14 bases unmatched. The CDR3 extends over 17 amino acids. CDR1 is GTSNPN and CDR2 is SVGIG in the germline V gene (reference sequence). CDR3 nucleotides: TGTGCCTGGAGTGTACGAGGACAGGGGGCGACGGTCTGGGGCTACACCTTC. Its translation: CAWSVRGQGATVWGYTF.

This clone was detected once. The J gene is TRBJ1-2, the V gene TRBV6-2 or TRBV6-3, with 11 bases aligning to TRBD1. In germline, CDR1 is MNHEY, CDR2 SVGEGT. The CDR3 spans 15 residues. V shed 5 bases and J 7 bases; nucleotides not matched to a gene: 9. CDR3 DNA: TGTGCCAGCAGTAGGACAGGGGGCGATTTAGGTGGCTACACCTTC. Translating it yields CASSRTGGDLGGYTF.

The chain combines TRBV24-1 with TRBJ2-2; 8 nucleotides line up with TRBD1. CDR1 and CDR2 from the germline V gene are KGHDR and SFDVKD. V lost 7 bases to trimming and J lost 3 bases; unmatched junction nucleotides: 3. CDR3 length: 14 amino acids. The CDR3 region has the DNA TGTGCCACCAGAGGACAGGGCGACACCGGGGAGCTGTTTTTT. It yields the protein CATRGQGDTGELFF.

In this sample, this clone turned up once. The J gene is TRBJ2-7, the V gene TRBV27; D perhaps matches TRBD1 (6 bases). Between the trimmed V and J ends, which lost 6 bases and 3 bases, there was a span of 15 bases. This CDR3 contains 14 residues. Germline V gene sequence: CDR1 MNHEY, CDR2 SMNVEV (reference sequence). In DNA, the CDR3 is TGTGCCAGCAGGGGTGTAACAGGGAGCTACGAGCAGTACTTC. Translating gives CASRGVTGSYEQYF.